The 12 T cell receptor beta chains below were found in one sample sequenced in a study of T cell changes during pregnancy in multiple sclerosis. Measured with immunoSEQ multiplex PCR; TCRdb has only the in-frame clones, and not every one. The profile shows roughly 100,000 clones, around 92% of them singletons. Source: peripheral blood, taken after pregnancy. These receptors were collected from a female donor with multiple sclerosis, enrolled in a pregnancy study.

This chain connects TRBV5-1 to TRBJ2-7; 7 nucleotides agree with TRBD1. Germline-derived CDR1 and CDR2 are SGHRS and YFSETQ. This CDR3 contains 16 residues. Trimming at V came to 0 bases and at J to 6 bases, leaving 12 bases not matched to a gene. CDR3 sequence: CASSLAGQAATGEQYF. Here the CDR3 DNA reads TGCGCCAGCAGCTTGGCCGGACAGGCCGCCACCGGCGAGCAGTACTTC.

The chain employs TRBV5-6 and TRBJ1-2; 8 bases fit TRBD1. There are 13 residues in the CDR3. J lost 9 bases, V lost 0 bases, and 4 bases had no gene match. Looked up from germline, CDR1 is SGHDT and CDR2 is YYEEEE. The DNA for the CDR3 is TGTGCCAGCAGCTTGGGGACAGGGTCCAGCTACACCTTC. Translated: CASSLGTGSSYTF.

The J gene is TRBJ1-2, the V gene TRBV28; D is unresolved. The CDR3 runs to 14 residues. CDR1 is MDHEN and CDR2 is SYDVKM in the germline V gene. V was pared by 2 bases and J by 5 bases, with 12 bases between. The CDR3: CASSLERRSYGYTF. DNA of the CDR3: TGTGCCAGCAGTTTAGAGCGCAGATCGTATGGCTACACCTTC.

The chain is built from TRBV5-6 and TRBJ2-1; 8 bases are a match to TRBD1. J gave up 4 bases and V 0 bases, and 6 bases lay outside the gene matches. This CDR3 is 16 amino acids long. Looked up from germline, CDR1 is SGHDT and CDR2 is YYEEEE. CDR3 sequence reads: CASSLDWTGTYNEQFF. CDR3 coding DNA: TGTGCCAGCAGCTTGGACTGGACAGGGACGTACAATGAGCAGTTCTTC.

The chain recombines TRBV5-1 with TRBJ2-1; TRBD2 agrees at 12 bases. The germline CDR1 and CDR2 sequences are SGHRS and YFSETQ. The CDR3 runs 15 residues. The J segment lost 3 bases and the V segment lost 4 bases, leaving 2 bases of the junction unmatched. The CDR3 DNA sequence: TGCGCCAGCAGCCTAGCGGGGGGGCGCTACAATGAGCAGTTCTTC. Translating it yields CASSLAGGRYNEQFF.

This clone was seen a single time. V and J are TRBV27 and TRBJ1-1; 12 positions agree with TRBD1. The V gene end was trimmed by 6 bases and the J gene end by 8 bases; junction bases not matched to a gene: 7. Germline assignment: CDR1 MNHEY and CDR2 SMNVEV (reference sequence). This CDR3 region has 14 residues. CDR3 in DNA: TGTGCCAGCAGAAGCCGGGACAGGGGGCCAGAAGCTTTCTTT. As protein: CASRSRDRGPEAFF.

The CDR3 coding sequence is TGTGCCAGCAGCGAGACCGGGAGCGCCTTCGAGCAGTACTTC. Translation gives CASSETGSAFEQYF. The V call is TRBV7-3, the J call TRBJ2-7; TRBD2 is a possible D gene (6 bases). This CDR3 spans 14 amino acids. V lost 5 bases to trimming and J lost 6 bases, with 17 bases between them. Per germline, CDR1 SGHTA and CDR2 FQGTGA.

CDR3 sequence reads: CASSRTGIGNTIYF. DNA for the CDR3: TGTGCCAGCAGCCGGACAGGGATTGGAAACACCATATATTTT. This chain uses TRBV6-5 with TRBJ1-3; 8 positions agree with TRBD1. The J segment lost 3 bases and the V segment lost 6 bases, leaving 4 bases of the junction unmatched. The CDR3 is 14 amino acids. The germline V gene encodes CDR1 MNHEY and CDR2 SVGAGI.

This chain joins TRBV27 and TRBJ2-1, with TRBD1 matching 8 bases. CDR1 and CDR2 from the germline V gene are MNHEY and SMNVEV (reference sequence). With 5 bases clipped from V and 8 bases from J, the junction kept 8 bases outside the gene matches. The CDR3 has 14 amino acids. CDR3 protein: CASSPDRGGYEQFF. CDR3 nucleotide sequence: TGTGCCAGCAGTCCCGACAGGGGTGGGTATGAGCAGTTCTTC.

The rearrangement uses TRBV5-6 and TRBJ2-3, with 10 bases lining up with TRBD2. With V trimmed by 3 bases and J by 2 bases, 6 bases remained unmatched. The germline CDR1 and CDR2 sequences are SGHDT and YYEEEE. This CDR3 is built from 16 residues. For the CDR3, the DNA is TGTGCCAGCAGCTCTCTCGGACTAGCGGACACAGATACGCAGTATTTT. As protein: CASSSLGLADTDTQYF.

V gene TRBV9 combines with J gene TRBJ2-2; D perhaps matches TRBD2 (5 bases). The CDR3 runs 13 residues. Germline-derived CDR1 and CDR2 are SGDLS and YYNGEE. Trimming took off 4 bases at V and 6 bases at J, with 10 bases between the two ends. This CDR3 reads CASSPSWAGELFF. CDR3 DNA sequence: TGTGCCAGCAGCCCTAGCTGGGCCGGGGAGCTGTTTTTT.

This clone was found once. The chain couples TRBV7-3 to TRBJ2-1; weak D call: TRBD1 (6 bases). CDR3 length equals 13 residues. In germline, CDR1 is SGHTA, CDR2 FQGTGA. Trimming removed 5 bases at V and 6 bases at J, with 11 bases between. CDR3 region: CASSLDRSNEQFF. In DNA, the CDR3 is TGTGCCAGCAGCCTCGACAGGAGCAATGAGCAGTTCTTC.